Listed below are T cell receptor beta chains from one sample, sequenced in a study of shared clonotypes between healthy human individuals. TCRdb's copy holds only in-frame clones and misses some; the assay was immunoSEQ multiplex PCR. This sample has about 2.2 million clones, with about 92% found just once. Sequencing was performed on naive CD8+ T cells from PBMCs. The receptors were gathered from a man between 18 and 29 years old in good health. Some clones in this sample may be carry-over from other donors' samples. The CDR3 runs from the conserved cysteine through the conserved F or W.

j_call v_call cdr3_aa
TRBJ2-1 TRBV7-8 CASSTGYNEQFF
TRBJ2-5 TRBV9 CASSRSDGGWRPQYF
TRBJ2-1 TRBV27 CASSPSWAHEQFF
TRBJ1-1 TRBV2 CASSEVPGRGAEAFF
TRBJ1-2 TRBV7-9 CASSLPTSDYGYTF
TRBJ2-7 TRBV25-1 CASSAAGAYEQYF
TRBJ2-1 TRBV5-6 CASSVRGGGMNEQFF
TRBJ2-6 TRBV19 CASIDRASGANVLTF
TRBJ2-4 TRBV2 CASSEDPPRGAKNIQYF
TRBJ2-6 TRBV9 CASSQPSGANVLTF
TRBJ2-7 TRBV28 CASSYVADYPYEQYF
TRBJ2-7 TRBV5-1 CASSLVSLQGGSYEQYF
TRBJ2-7 TRBV7-2 CASSSRGTVTSYEQYF
TRBJ2-1 TRBV5-1 CASSQTLLGQVNFEQFF
TRBJ2-1 TRBV9 CASSESGTSGRPVSYNEQFF
TRBJ2-3 TRBV5-1 CASSLAKREGSDTQYF
TRBJ1-2 TRBV5-1 CASSLGGGYTF
TRBJ2-7 TRBV7-9 CASSLVGKVAGGPRYEQYF
TRBJ2-7 TRBV6-5 CASSPYGQGSYEQYF
TRBJ1-2 TRBV5-6 CASSLTGYGYTF
TRBJ2-7 TRBV28 CASSWGSFASYEQYF
TRBJ2-3 TRBV11-1 CASSLVRLASHTQYF
TRBJ1-1 TRBV6-5 CASSLGESTEAFF
TRBJ2-2 TRBV4-2 CASSQDLAGSATGELFF
TRBJ2-3 TRBV27 CASSFIRGTHTDTQYF
TRBJ2-5 TRBV7-2 CASSSRQGGKETQYF
TRBJ2-1 TRBV13 CASSLASGSGDEQFF
TRBJ1-1 TRBV7-9 CASSLKIDPEAFF
TRBJ2-7 TRBV27 CASSFGQVPREQYF
TRBJ1-2 TRBV9 CASSAGQGKIGGYTF
TRBJ1-5 TRBV27 CASSWGGWNQPQHF
TRBJ1-1 TRBV10-2 CASVGTEAFF